This T cell receptor beta chain appears in the sequencing data of a study of blood T cell repertoires in COVID-19. CDR3 length equals 14 residues. V shed 3 bases and J 3 bases; nucleotides not matched to a gene: 3. Per the germline V gene, CDR1 is MRHNA and CDR2 is SNTAGT. TCRdb's table, derived via immunoSEQ multiplex PCR, lists solely in-frame clones and lacks some. In the table there are 450,000 to 500,000 clones, approximately 85% of which are singletons. The sequenced sample was peripheral blood. The chain combines TRBV6-4 with TRBJ2-7; 9 nucleotides line up with TRBD2. This sequence originates from a human donor in a cohort sampled during active COVID-19. The CDR3 sequence is CASSEREGRYEQYF. As DNA, the CDR3 is TGTGCCAGCAGTGAGCGGGAGGGCCGCTACGAGCAGTACTTC.